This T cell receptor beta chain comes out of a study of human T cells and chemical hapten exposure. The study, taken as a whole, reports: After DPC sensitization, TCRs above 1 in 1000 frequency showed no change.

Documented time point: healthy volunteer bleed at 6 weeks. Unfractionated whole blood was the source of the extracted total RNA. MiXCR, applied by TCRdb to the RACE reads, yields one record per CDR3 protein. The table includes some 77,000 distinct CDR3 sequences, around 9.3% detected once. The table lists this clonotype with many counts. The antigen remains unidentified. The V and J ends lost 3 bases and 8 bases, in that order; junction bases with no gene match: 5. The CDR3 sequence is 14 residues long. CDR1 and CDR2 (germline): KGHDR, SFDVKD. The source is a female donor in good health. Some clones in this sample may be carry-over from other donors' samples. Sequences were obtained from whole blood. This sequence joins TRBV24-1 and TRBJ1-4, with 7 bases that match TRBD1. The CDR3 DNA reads TGTGCCACCAGTGATGGACAGGCAGAAGAAAAACTGTTTTTT. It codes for CATSDGQAEEKLFF.